This T cell receptor (beta chain) was retrieved from a study of blood T cell repertoires in COVID-19. Study information: Spain, Italy and the United States supplied samples that represented acute and convalescent COVID-19. The analysed material was cDNA or gDNA that came from T cells, B-cell-depleted T cells, or PBMCs.

Original methodology: Reference gene primer amplification gave estimated nucleated cell counts. Profiling relied on immunoSEQ multiplex PCR, and the TCRdb table lists in-frame clones only, not all of them. That table gives V, J and clone size, and the DNA gave D and trimming. The sample has tens of thousands of clones, less than 85% seen once. The clonotype comes from an elderly woman with acute or convalescent COVID-19. The sequenced material came from peripheral blood.

The CDR3 coding sequence is TGTGCCAGCAGCTTGGGTACCGGGACAGGTAATGAAAAACTGTTTTTT. Translating gives CASSLGTGTGNEKLFF. V and J are TRBV5-4 and TRBJ1-4; 8 bases fit TRBD1. This CDR3 spans 16 amino acids. Germline CDR1 and CDR2: SGHNT and YYREEE (reference sequence). V was clipped by 0 bases and J by 4 bases; unmatched bases: 5.